This note documents a single T cell receptor beta chain sequence. The sample belongs to a study of blood T cell repertoires in COVID-19. At the level of the study: T cells, B-cell-depleted T cells, or PBMCs supplied cDNA or gDNA.

In the original processing: Amplification with reference gene primers provided the estimates of nucleated cell counts. Data came from immunoSEQ multiplex PCR; TCRdb stores just in-frame clones and leaves some out. D and trimming come from the DNA, and the V and J calls and clone size come from that table. Altogether around 68,000 clones are present, 75% to 90% being singletons, with the ten largest covering about 12%. Between the trimmed V and J ends, which lost 4 bases and 6 bases, there was a span of 7 bases. Per germline, CDR1 SGHNT and CDR2 YYREEE (reference sequence). The CDR3 loop spans 11 amino acids.

This chain links TRBV5-4 with TRBJ1-2; no firm D call. Specimen: peripheral blood. This TCR was recovered from a human donor in a cohort sampled during active COVID-19. CDR3 protein: CASSRSDGYTF. The CDR3 DNA reads TGTGCCAGCAGCCGTAGTGATGGCTACACCTTC.